This is a list of T cell receptor beta chains from one sample in a study of shared clonotypes between healthy human individuals. Profiled with immunoSEQ multiplex PCR; TCRdb holds only in-frame clones, not every one. This sample has 490,000 or so clones, with about three quarters found just once. The specimen was PBMCs. The receptors originated from a woman between 40 and 55 years old in good health. Some clones in this sample may be carry-over from other donors' samples. Each CDR3 is given with its conserved first and last residue. Fields, in order: V gene, clone size, J gene, D gene, CDR3 DNA, CDR3 protein. D genes are given only for firm matches. Size tells how often a clone was seen (once, few, many) or the class of an expanded clone, and some rows leave it out.

V gene: TRBV7-2; clone size: NA; J gene: TRBJ2-1; D gene: TRBD2; CDR3 DNA: TGTGCCAGCAGTTTCCGGACTAGCGGGTATAATGAGCAGTTCTTC; CDR3 protein: CASSFRTSGYNEQFF
V gene: TRBV5-1; clone size: NA; J gene: TRBJ1-3; D gene: NA; CDR3 DNA: TGCGCCAGCAGCCTAGAAGGGGGGCAAGGAAACACCATATATTTT; CDR3 protein: CASSLEGGQGNTIYF
V gene: TRBV27; clone size: NA; J gene: TRBJ2-1; D gene: NA; CDR3 DNA: TGTGCCAGCACCCGGGGAGTTGAGCAGTTCTTC; CDR3 protein: CASTRGVEQFF
V gene: TRBV14; clone size: many; J gene: TRBJ2-4; D gene: NA; CDR3 DNA: TGTGCCAGCAGCGGGTCACGAGGGAACATTCAGTACTTC; CDR3 protein: CASSGSRGNIQYF
V gene: TRBV5-1; clone size: NA; J gene: TRBJ1-2; D gene: TRBD1; CDR3 DNA: TGCGCCAGCAGCCCTACCTCAGGGGGCTATGGCTACACCTTC; CDR3 protein: CASSPTSGGYGYTF
V gene: TRBV5-1; clone size: NA; J gene: TRBJ1-1; D gene: NA; CDR3 DNA: TGCGCCAGCAGCTTGAAGAGAAACACTGAAGCTTTCTTT; CDR3 protein: CASSLKRNTEAFF
V gene: TRBV5-1; clone size: many; J gene: TRBJ2-2; D gene: NA; CDR3 DNA: TGCGCCAGCCGGAGTACCGGGACCCTAACCGGGGAGCTGTTTTTT; CDR3 protein: CASRSTGTLTGELFF
V gene: TRBV5-1; clone size: few; J gene: TRBJ2-7; D gene: NA; CDR3 DNA: TGCGCCAGCAGCTTGGTGGGTGGAACGAACAGCGAGCAGTACTTC; CDR3 protein: CASSLVGGTNSEQYF
V gene: TRBV7-9; clone size: NA; J gene: TRBJ2-1; D gene: NA; CDR3 DNA: TGTGCCAGCAGCTTAGCGGAGACCCAAGGCGGGTTCTTC; CDR3 protein: CASSLAETQGGFF
V gene: TRBV27; clone size: NA; J gene: TRBJ2-4; D gene: NA; CDR3 DNA: TGTGCCAGCAGTTTCGGAGGCAAAAACATTCAGTACTTC; CDR3 protein: CASSFGGKNIQYF
V gene: TRBV7-3; clone size: NA; J gene: TRBJ2-5; D gene: NA; CDR3 DNA: TGTGCCAGCAGCTTAAACAGTCAAGAGACCCAGTACTTC; CDR3 protein: CASSLNSQETQYF
V gene: TRBV5-6; clone size: NA; J gene: TRBJ2-1; D gene: NA; CDR3 DNA: TGTGCCAGCAGCGAATCACCTTACAATGAGCAGTTCTTC; CDR3 protein: CASSESPYNEQFF
V gene: TRBV6-1; clone size: NA; J gene: TRBJ2-1; D gene: NA; CDR3 DNA: TGTGCCAGCAGTGAAGCAGGAGGGACCAACAATGAGCAGTTCTTC; CDR3 protein: CASSEAGGTNNEQFF
V gene: TRBV28; clone size: few; J gene: TRBJ2-7; D gene: NA; CDR3 DNA: TGTGCCAGCAGGCCACAGGTGGTACTCCACGAGCAGTACTTC; CDR3 protein: CASRPQVVLHEQYF
V gene: TRBV30; clone size: NA; J gene: TRBJ1-6; D gene: NA; CDR3 DNA: TGTGCCTGGAGTGTTTCCTCACGATATAATTCACCCCTCCACTTT; CDR3 protein: CAWSVSSRYNSPLHF
V gene: TRBV28; clone size: NA; J gene: TRBJ1-5; D gene: NA; CDR3 DNA: TGTGCCAGCAGTTTAGACCCAAGTAATCAGCCCCAGCATTTT; CDR3 protein: CASSLDPSNQPQHF
V gene: TRBV28; clone size: once; J gene: TRBJ1-5; D gene: TRBD1; CDR3 DNA: TGTGCCAGCACCCGGGACAGGGGAGGTCAGCCCCAGCATTTT; CDR3 protein: CASTRDRGGQPQHF
V gene: TRBV29-1; clone size: NA; J gene: TRBJ2-5; D gene: TRBD2; CDR3 DNA: TGCAGCGCGGGAGCGGGAGATTACGAGACCCAGTACTTC; CDR3 protein: CSAGAGDYETQYF
V gene: TRBV28; clone size: NA; J gene: TRBJ2-1; D gene: NA; CDR3 DNA: TGTGCCAGCACCAAGGCCTCCTACAATGAGCAGTTCTTC; CDR3 protein: CASTKASYNEQFF
V gene: TRBV5-6; clone size: NA; J gene: TRBJ2-7; D gene: NA; CDR3 DNA: TGTGCCAGCAGCTTGCGTGATTTAGCGGTCTACGAGCAGTACTTC; CDR3 protein: CASSLRDLAVYEQYF
V gene: TRBV15; clone size: NA; J gene: TRBJ2-7; D gene: TRBD2; CDR3 DNA: TGTGCCACCAGCTTTTTGGGACTAGGAACGATATACGAGCAGTACTTC; CDR3 protein: CATSFLGLGTIYEQYF
V gene: TRBV4-3; clone size: NA; J gene: TRBJ1-1; D gene: TRBD1; CDR3 DNA: TGCGCCAGCAGCCCTGGGGCAGGGGGTGCGGGGATGAACACTGAAGCTTTCTTT; CDR3 protein: CASSPGAGGAGMNTEAFF
V gene: TRBV5-1; clone size: NA; J gene: TRBJ2-5; D gene: TRBD2; CDR3 DNA: TGCGCCAGCAGCTTGAGGACTAGCGGAACCGGGGAGACCCAGTACTTC; CDR3 protein: CASSLRTSGTGETQYF
V gene: TRBV11-2; clone size: NA; J gene: TRBJ2-2; D gene: NA; CDR3 DNA: TGTGCCAGCAGCTTATCTTCTGAGTACGGGGAGCTGTTTTTT; CDR3 protein: CASSLSSEYGELFF
V gene: TRBV11-1; clone size: NA; J gene: TRBJ2-7; D gene: NA; CDR3 DNA: TGTGCCAGCAGCCGGTGGTCCCTCTACGAGCAGTACTTC; CDR3 protein: CASSRWSLYEQYF
V gene: TRBV29-1; clone size: NA; J gene: TRBJ2-7; D gene: NA; CDR3 DNA: TGCAGCGTTGAAGATGTGGGCCCGTCCTACGAGCAGTACTTC; CDR3 protein: CSVEDVGPSYEQYF
V gene: TRBV5-6; clone size: NA; J gene: TRBJ2-1; D gene: TRBD2; CDR3 DNA: TGTGCCAGCAGTCGAGCGGGAGGGATTTACAATGAGCAGTTCTTC; CDR3 protein: CASSRAGGIYNEQFF
V gene: TRBV28; clone size: NA; J gene: TRBJ2-7; D gene: TRBD1; CDR3 DNA: TGTGCCAGCAGTTTTGGTGGGCAGGGGGCTTACGAGCAGTACTTC; CDR3 protein: CASSFGGQGAYEQYF
V gene: TRBV28; clone size: NA; J gene: TRBJ2-2; D gene: TRBD1; CDR3 DNA: TGTGCCAGCAGTTTGGGACAGGGGGTCACCGGGGAGCTGTTTTTT; CDR3 protein: CASSLGQGVTGELFF
V gene: TRBV9; clone size: NA; J gene: TRBJ2-7; D gene: TRBD1; CDR3 DNA: TGTGCCAGCAGCGCGTGGGACAGCCCATCCTACGAGCAGTACTTC; CDR3 protein: CASSAWDSPSYEQYF
V gene: TRBV7-2; clone size: NA; J gene: TRBJ2-7; D gene: TRBD1; CDR3 DNA: TGTGCCAGCAGCTTTCGCAGGGGGCCCTACGAGCAGTACTTC; CDR3 protein: CASSFRRGPYEQYF
V gene: TRBV19; clone size: NA; J gene: TRBJ1-3; D gene: TRBD1; CDR3 DNA: TGTGCCAGTAGGTGGGACAGCTCTGGAAACACCATATATTTT; CDR3 protein: CASRWDSSGNTIYF
V gene: TRBV7-2; clone size: few; J gene: TRBJ2-7; D gene: TRBD1; CDR3 DNA: TGTGCCAGCAGCCTCAGACAGGGATCCTACGAGCAGTACTTC; CDR3 protein: CASSLRQGSYEQYF
V gene: TRBV28; clone size: NA; J gene: TRBJ2-7; D gene: NA; CDR3 DNA: TGTGCCAGCAGTACCGGACTACTTAACTACGAGCAGTACTTC; CDR3 protein: CASSTGLLNYEQYF
V gene: TRBV25-1; clone size: NA; J gene: TRBJ2-3; D gene: NA; CDR3 DNA: TGTGCCAGCAGTGGGGAACTAGCAGATACGCAGTATTTT; CDR3 protein: CASSGELADTQYF
V gene: TRBV28; clone size: NA; J gene: TRBJ1-1; D gene: NA; CDR3 DNA: TGTGCCAGCTTGGGGAACACTGAAGCTTTCTTT; CDR3 protein: CASLGNTEAFF
V gene: TRBV11-3; clone size: NA; J gene: TRBJ2-3; D gene: TRBD2; CDR3 DNA: TGTGCCAGCAGCTTAGGGCTAAACTTCGCGGGAGCTGGCACAGATACGCAGTATTTT; CDR3 protein: CASSLGLNFAGAGTDTQYF
V gene: TRBV27; clone size: NA; J gene: TRBJ2-7; D gene: TRBD1; CDR3 DNA: TGTGCCAGCAGTTTGACCGGGACAGGGGGCTACGAGCAGTACTTC; CDR3 protein: CASSLTGTGGYEQYF
V gene: TRBV30; clone size: NA; J gene: TRBJ1-5; D gene: NA; CDR3 DNA: TGTGCCTGGACCTGGGTAAAGGGTTCATTTGGGAGCCCCCAGCATTTT; CDR3 protein: CAWTWVKGSFGSPQHF
V gene: TRBV2; clone size: few; J gene: TRBJ1-2; D gene: TRBD1; CDR3 DNA: TGTGCCAGCAGCCGGACAGGGGGGAGCTACACCTTC; CDR3 protein: CASSRTGGSYTF
V gene: TRBV5-1; clone size: NA; J gene: TRBJ1-4; D gene: TRBD1; CDR3 DNA: TGCGCCAGCAGCTTTTCAGGGGGGGATGAAAAACTGTTTTTT; CDR3 protein: CASSFSGGDEKLFF
V gene: TRBV6-5; clone size: few; J gene: TRBJ1-1; D gene: NA; CDR3 DNA: TGTGCCAGCACCACCTTGGGAGGGGGCACTGAAGCTTTCTTT; CDR3 protein: CASTTLGGGTEAFF
V gene: TRBV18; clone size: NA; J gene: TRBJ1-1; D gene: NA; CDR3 DNA: TGTGCCAGCTCACCACGGAGAGGTGAAGCTTTCTTT; CDR3 protein: CASSPRRGEAFF
V gene: TRBV9; clone size: NA; J gene: TRBJ2-5; D gene: TRBD2; CDR3 DNA: TGTGCCAGCAGCCGCCCGCCTAGCGGGAGGGGAAGGGAGACCCAGTACTTC; CDR3 protein: CASSRPPSGRGRETQYF
V gene: TRBV7-2; clone size: NA; J gene: TRBJ2-7; D gene: TRBD2; CDR3 DNA: TGTGCCAGCAGCCCCCACGGGGGGAACCCCTACGAGCAGTACTTC; CDR3 protein: CASSPHGGNPYEQYF
V gene: TRBV19; clone size: once; J gene: TRBJ1-2; D gene: NA; CDR3 DNA: TGTGCCAGTAGTAAACCGGGGACCGCGTCAGAAGGTGGCTACACCTTC; CDR3 protein: CASSKPGTASEGGYTF
V gene: TRBV5-4; clone size: few; J gene: TRBJ1-1; D gene: NA; CDR3 DNA: TGTGCCAGCAGCTTGGGTACAAAGGCTTTCTTT; CDR3 protein: CASSLGTKAFF
V gene: TRBV5-4; clone size: NA; J gene: TRBJ2-7; D gene: NA; CDR3 DNA: TGTGCCAGCAGCTTCAGCGTAGGTTACGAGCAGTACTTC; CDR3 protein: CASSFSVGYEQYF
V gene: TRBV28; clone size: NA; J gene: TRBJ1-2; D gene: TRBD1; CDR3 DNA: TGTGCCAGCAGCACCCAGGGGGCAAGTAGGTGGTACACCTTC; CDR3 protein: CASSTQGASRWYTF
V gene: TRBV4-3; clone size: once; J gene: TRBJ2-7; D gene: NA; CDR3 DNA: TGCGCCAGCAGCCCCCGGGCAGGAGCCTACGAGCAGTACTTC; CDR3 protein: CASSPRAGAYEQYF
V gene: TRBV30; clone size: NA; J gene: TRBJ2-7; D gene: TRBD2; CDR3 DNA: TGTGCCTGGAGTGAAACTAGCGCACACTACGAGCAGTACTTC; CDR3 protein: CAWSETSAHYEQYF
V gene: TRBV5-1; clone size: NA; J gene: TRBJ2-6; D gene: TRBD1; CDR3 DNA: TGCGCCAGCAGCTGGACAGGGACCTCTGGGGCCAACGTCCTGACTTTC; CDR3 protein: CASSWTGTSGANVLTF